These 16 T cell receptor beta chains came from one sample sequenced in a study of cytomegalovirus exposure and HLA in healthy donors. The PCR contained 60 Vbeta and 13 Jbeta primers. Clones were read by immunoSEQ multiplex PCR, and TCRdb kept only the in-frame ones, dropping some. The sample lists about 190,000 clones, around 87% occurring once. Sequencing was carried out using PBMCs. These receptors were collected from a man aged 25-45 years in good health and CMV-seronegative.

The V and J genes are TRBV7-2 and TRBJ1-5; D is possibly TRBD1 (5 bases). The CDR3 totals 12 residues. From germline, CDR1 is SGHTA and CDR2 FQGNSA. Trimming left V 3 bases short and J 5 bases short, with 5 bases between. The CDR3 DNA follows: TGTGCCAGCAGCTTCAGGGATCAGCCCCAGCATTTT. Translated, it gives CASSFRDQPQHF.

The CDR3 is CASSQYQPPEMQYF. The CDR3 region has the DNA TGCGCCAGCAGCCAATACCAACCGCCGGAGATGCAGTATTTT. This chain connects TRBV5-1 to TRBJ2-3, with D unclear. The length of the CDR3 is 14 residues. The germline V gene has CDR1 SGHRS and CDR2 YFSETQ. V dropped 4 bases and J dropped 11 bases, with 20 bases sitting between them.

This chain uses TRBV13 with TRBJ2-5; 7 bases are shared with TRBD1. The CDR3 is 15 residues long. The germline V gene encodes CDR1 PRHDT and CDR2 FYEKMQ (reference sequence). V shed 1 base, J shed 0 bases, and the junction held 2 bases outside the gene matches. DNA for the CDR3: TGTGCCAGCAGCTTAGACAGGGGCCACCAAGAGACCCAGTACTTC. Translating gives CASSLDRGHQETQYF.

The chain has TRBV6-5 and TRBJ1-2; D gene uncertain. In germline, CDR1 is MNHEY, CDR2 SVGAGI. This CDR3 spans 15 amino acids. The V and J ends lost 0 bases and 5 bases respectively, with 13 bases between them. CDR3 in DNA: TGTGCCAGCAGTTACTCGAGCGGAGGGTGGTATGGCTACACCTTC. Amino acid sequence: CASSYSSGGWYGYTF.

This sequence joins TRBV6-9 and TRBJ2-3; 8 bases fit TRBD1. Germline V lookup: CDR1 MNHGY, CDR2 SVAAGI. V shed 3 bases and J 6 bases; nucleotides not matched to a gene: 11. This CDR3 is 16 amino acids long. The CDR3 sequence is CASSYHRGAGRDTQYF. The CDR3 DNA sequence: TGTGCCAGCAGTTACCACAGGGGGGCGGGTAGGGATACGCAGTATTTT.

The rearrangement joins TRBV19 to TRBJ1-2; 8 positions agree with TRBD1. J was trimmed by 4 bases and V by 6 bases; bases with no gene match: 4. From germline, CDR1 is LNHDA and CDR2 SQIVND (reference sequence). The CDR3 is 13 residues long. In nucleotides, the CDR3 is TGTGCCAGTAGCCTGGGACAGGTCTATGGCTACACCTTC. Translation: CASSLGQVYGYTF.

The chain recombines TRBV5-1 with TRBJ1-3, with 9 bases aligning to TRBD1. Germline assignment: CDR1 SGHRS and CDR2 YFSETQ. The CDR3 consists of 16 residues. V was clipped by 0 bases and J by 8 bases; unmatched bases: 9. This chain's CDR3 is CASSLDPGQGRDTIYF. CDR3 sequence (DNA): TGCGCCAGCAGCTTGGATCCGGGACAGGGCCGGGACACCATATATTTT.

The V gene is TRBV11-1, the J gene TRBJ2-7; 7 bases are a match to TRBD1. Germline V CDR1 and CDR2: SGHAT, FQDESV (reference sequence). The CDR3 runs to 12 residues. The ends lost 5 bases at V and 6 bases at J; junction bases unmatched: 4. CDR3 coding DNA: TGTGCCAGCAGCCAAGACAGGGCCGAGCAGTACTTC. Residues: CASSQDRAEQYF.

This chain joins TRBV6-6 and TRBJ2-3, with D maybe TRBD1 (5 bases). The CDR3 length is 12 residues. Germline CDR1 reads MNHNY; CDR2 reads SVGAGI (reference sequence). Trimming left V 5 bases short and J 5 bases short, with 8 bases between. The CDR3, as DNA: TGTGCCAGCAGTAATAGGGGAGATACGCAGTATTTT. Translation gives CASSNRGDTQYF.

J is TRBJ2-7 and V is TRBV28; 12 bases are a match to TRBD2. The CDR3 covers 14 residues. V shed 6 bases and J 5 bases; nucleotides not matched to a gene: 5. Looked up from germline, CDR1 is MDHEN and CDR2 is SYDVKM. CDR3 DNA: TGTGCCAGCAGCCTAGCGGGGGGGCTGAACGAGCAGTACTTC. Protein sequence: CASSLAGGLNEQYF.

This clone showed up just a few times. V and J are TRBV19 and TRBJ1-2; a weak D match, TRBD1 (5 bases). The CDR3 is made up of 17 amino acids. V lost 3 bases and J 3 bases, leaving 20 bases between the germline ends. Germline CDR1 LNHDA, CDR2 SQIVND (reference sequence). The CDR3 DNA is TGTGCCAGTAGTATTCCTGGGGGGGAAGGGGCAGACTATGGCTACACCTTC. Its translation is CASSIPGGEGADYGYTF.

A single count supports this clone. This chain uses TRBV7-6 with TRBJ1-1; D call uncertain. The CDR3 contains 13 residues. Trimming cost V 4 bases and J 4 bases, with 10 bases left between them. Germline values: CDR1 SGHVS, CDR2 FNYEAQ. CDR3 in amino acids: CASSSLSSTEAFF. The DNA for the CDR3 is TGTGCCAGCAGCTCGTTAAGTAGCACTGAAGCTTTCTTT.

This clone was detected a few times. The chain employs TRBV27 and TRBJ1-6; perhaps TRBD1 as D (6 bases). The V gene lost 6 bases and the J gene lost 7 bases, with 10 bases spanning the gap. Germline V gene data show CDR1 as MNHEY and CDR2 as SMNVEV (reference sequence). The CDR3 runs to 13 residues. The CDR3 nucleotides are TGTGCCAGCAGATTACAGGGAAATTCACCCCTCCACTTT. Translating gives CASRLQGNSPLHF.

CDR3: CASSLAQSGYGYTF. DNA of the CDR3: TGCGCCAGCAGCTTGGCACAGTCAGGATATGGCTACACCTTC. J is TRBJ1-2 and V is TRBV5-1, with unresolved D. The germline gives CDR1 SGHRS, CDR2 YFSETQ. V lost 0 bases and J lost 5, with 11 bases in between. The CDR3 is 14 amino acids.

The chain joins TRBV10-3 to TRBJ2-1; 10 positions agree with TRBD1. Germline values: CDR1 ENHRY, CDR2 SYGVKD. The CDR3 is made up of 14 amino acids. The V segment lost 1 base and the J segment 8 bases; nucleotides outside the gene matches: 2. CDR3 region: CAISEFGTGDEQFF. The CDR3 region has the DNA TGTGCCATCAGTGAGTTCGGGACAGGGGATGAGCAGTTCTTC.

The CDR3, as DNA: TGTGCCAGCAGTTCCTCGGTGGGAGGGGACAATGAGCAGTTCTTC. Translating gives CASSSSVGGDNEQFF. The chain uses TRBV27 and TRBJ2-1, with 7 nucleotides matching TRBD2. This CDR3 has 15 amino acids. Per the germline V gene, CDR1 is MNHEY and CDR2 is SMNVEV (reference sequence). V lost 4 bases, J lost 5 bases, and 8 bases stayed unmatched.